This TCR beta chain came from a study of monozygotic twins with inflammatory bowel disease. TCRdb reprocessed the 5' RACE reads, keeping one entry per CDR3 protein, no DNA. Found here are 160,000 or so distinct CDR3 sequences; the top ten clones hold 2.4%. The sample consisted of blood. This receptor was obtained from a human donor with ulcerative colitis or Crohn's disease, or a healthy co-twin of an affected twin (not recorded which).

CDR3 amino acids: CASSQDSGAKLFF. The chain uses TRBV3-1 and TRBJ1-4. CDR1 and CDR2 from the germline V gene are LGHDT and YNNKEL (reference sequence). The CDR3 runs 13 residues.